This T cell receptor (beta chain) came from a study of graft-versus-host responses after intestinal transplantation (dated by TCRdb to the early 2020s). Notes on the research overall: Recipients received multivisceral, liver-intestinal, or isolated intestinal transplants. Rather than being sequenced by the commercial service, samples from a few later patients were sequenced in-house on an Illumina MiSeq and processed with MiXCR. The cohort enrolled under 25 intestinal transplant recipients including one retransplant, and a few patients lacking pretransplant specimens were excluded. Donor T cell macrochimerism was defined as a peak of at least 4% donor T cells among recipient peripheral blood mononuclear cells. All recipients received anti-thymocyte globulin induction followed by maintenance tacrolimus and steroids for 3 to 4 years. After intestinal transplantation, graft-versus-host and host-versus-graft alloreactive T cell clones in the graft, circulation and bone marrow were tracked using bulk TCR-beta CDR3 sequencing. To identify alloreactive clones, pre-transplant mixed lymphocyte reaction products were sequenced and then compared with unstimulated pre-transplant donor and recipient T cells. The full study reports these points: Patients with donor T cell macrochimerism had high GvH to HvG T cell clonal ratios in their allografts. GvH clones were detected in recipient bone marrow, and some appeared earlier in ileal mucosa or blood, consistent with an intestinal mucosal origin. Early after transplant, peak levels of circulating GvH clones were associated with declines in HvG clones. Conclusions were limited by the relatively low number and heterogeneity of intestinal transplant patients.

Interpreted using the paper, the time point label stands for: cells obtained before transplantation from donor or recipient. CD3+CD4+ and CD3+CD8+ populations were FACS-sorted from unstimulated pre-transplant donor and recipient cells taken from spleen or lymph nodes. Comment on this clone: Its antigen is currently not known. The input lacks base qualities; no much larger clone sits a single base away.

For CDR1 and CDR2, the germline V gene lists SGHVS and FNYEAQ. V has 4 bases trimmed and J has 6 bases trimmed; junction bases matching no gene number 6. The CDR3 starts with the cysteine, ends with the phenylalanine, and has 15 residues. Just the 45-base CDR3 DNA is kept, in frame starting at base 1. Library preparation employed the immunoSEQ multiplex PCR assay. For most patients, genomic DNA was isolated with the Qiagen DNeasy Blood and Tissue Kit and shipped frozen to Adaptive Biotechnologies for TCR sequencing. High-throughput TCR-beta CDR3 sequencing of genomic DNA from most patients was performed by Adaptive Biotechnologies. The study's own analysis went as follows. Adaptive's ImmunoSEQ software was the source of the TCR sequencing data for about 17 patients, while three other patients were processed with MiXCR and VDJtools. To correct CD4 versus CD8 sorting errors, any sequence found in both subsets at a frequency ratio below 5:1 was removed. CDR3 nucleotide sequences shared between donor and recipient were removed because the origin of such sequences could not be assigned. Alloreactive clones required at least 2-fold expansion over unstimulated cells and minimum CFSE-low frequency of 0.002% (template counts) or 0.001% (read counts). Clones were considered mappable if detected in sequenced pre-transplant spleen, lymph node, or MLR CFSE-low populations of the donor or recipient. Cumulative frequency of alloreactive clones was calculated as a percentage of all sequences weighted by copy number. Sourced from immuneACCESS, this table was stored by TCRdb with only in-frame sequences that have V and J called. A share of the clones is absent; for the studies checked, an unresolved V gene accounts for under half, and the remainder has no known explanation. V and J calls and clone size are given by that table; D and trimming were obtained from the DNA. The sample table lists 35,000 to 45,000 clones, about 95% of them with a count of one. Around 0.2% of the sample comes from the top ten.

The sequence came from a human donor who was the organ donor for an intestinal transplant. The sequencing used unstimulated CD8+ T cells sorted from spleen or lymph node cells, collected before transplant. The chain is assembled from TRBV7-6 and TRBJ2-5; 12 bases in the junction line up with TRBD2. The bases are TGTGCCAGCAGCTCCTCTAGCGGGGGGGTGAAGACCCAGTACTTC. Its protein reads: CASSSSSGGVKTQYF.